A single sample gave rise to the 27 T cell receptor beta chains below, sequenced in a study of blood T cell repertoires in COVID-19. This table comes from immunoSEQ multiplex PCR, and its TCRdb copy is limited to in-frame clones, with some not included. The data contain 130,000 to 150,000 clones, approximately 87% of them singletons. Sample: PBMCs or T cells enriched from blood (not recorded which). The receptors here all came from a woman aged 25 to 39 with acute COVID-19.

This clone was seen a few times. The chain is built from TRBV5-1 and TRBJ1-3; D is ambiguous. V was shortened by 1 base and J by 4 bases, with 6 bases between the two germline ends. The CDR3 covers 13 residues. The germline gives CDR1 SGHRS, CDR2 YFSETQ. This chain's CDR3 is CASSLISGNTIYF. The CDR3, as DNA: TGCGCCAGCAGCTTGATCTCCGGAAACACCATATATTTT.

The chain links TRBV9 to TRBJ2-1; D uncertain. V was shortened by 3 bases and J by 7 bases, with 8 bases between the two germline ends. The CDR3 runs to 12 residues. Looked up from germline, CDR1 is SGDLS and CDR2 is YYNGEE. Written as DNA, the CDR3 is TGTGCCAGCAGCGGTGGCACGAATGAGCAGTTCTTC. Translated: CASSGGTNEQFF.

The CDR3: CASSLGPETYEQYF. Written as DNA, the CDR3 is TGTGCCAGCAGCTTAGGCCCAGAAACCTACGAGCAGTACTTC. This sequence joins TRBV7-3 and TRBJ2-7; D gene uncertain. V gave up 2 bases and J gave up 2 bases, with 10 bases separating them. CDR3 length: 14 amino acids. Germline V lookup: CDR1 SGHTA, CDR2 FQGTGA. The whole variable domain, remainder taken from reference TRBV7-3 and TRBJ2-7, is GAGVSQTPSNKVTEKGKYVELRCDPISGHTALYWYRQSLGQGPEFLIYFQGTGAADDSGLPNDRFFAVRPEGSVSTLKIQRTERGDSAVYLCASSLGPETYEQYFGPGTRLTVT.

Turning to this clone: A junction boundary mismatches the germline segment, possibly from a read error. The chain joins TRBV7-7 to TRBJ2-7, with 10 bases identical to TRBD2. Germline lookup yields CDR1 SSHAT and CDR2 FNYEAQ (reference sequence). The CDR3 is 15 amino acids. CDR3 in DNA: TGTGCTAGCAGTCGGCGACTAGCGGGCCGCTACGAGCAGTACTTC. Translating it yields CASSRRLAGRYEQYF.

CDR3 nucleotide sequence: TGCAGTGCCCTCAGGGAGACCCAGTACTTC. The encoded protein is CSALRETQYF. The chain is built from TRBV20-1 and TRBJ2-5; unclear D gene. The germline V gene has CDR1 DFQATT and CDR2 SNEGSKA (reference sequence). CDR3 size: 10 residues. Trimming stripped 6 bases from V and 5 bases from J, with 7 bases between.

The chain uses TRBV7-9 and TRBJ1-2; 7 nucleotides match TRBD1. V trimming: 7 bases; J trimming: 2 bases; junction bases outside the gene matches: 4. Per germline, CDR1 SEHNR and CDR2 FQNEAQ (reference sequence). This CDR3 contains 13 residues. The CDR3 sequence is CASTPTGNYGYTF. The CDR3 coding sequence is TGTGCCAGCACCCCGACAGGGAACTATGGCTACACCTTC.

This sequence joins TRBV27 and TRBJ2-2; 11 nucleotides agree with TRBD2. This CDR3 contains 15 residues. Germline CDR1 is MNHEY and CDR2 is SMNVEV (reference sequence). V shed 3 bases and J 10 bases; nucleotides not matched to a gene: 7. The CDR3 coding sequence is TGTGCCAGCAGTTTCTCAACTAGCGGGAGAGCGGAGCTGTTTTTT. This translates into CASSFSTSGRAELFF.

V gene TRBV3-1 (or the pseudogene TRBV3-2) combines with J gene TRBJ1-5, with no clear D. Trimming shortened V by 4 bases and J by 1 base, and 5 bases separated the two germline ends. The CDR3 has 13 amino acids. Germline V gives CDR1 LGHDT, CDR2 YNNKEL (reference sequence). The CDR3 DNA follows: TGTGCCAGCAGCCCCTTAAGCAATCAGCCCCAGCATTTT. Encoded protein: CASSPLSNQPQHF.

The V call is TRBV5-1, the J call TRBJ2-7, with D tentatively TRBD2 (6 bases). The CDR3 runs 14 residues. V lost 2 bases, J lost 4 bases, and 13 bases lay in between. CDR1 is SGHRS, CDR2 YFSETQ, per germline. The CDR3 region is CASSFGGKWYEQYF. As DNA, the CDR3 is TGCGCCAGCAGCTTCGGAGGGAAGTGGTACGAGCAGTACTTC.

CDR3 coding DNA: TGTGCCAGCGTGACTGTGAATCAGCCCCAGCATTTT. Translated, it gives CASVTVNQPQHF. The chain has TRBV28 and TRBJ1-5; no clear D gene. This CDR3 region has 12 residues. V was clipped by 8 bases and J by 4 bases, with 9 bases between them. Germline V CDR1 and CDR2: MDHEN, SYDVKM.

The rearrangement links TRBV19 to TRBJ2-3; 9 bases align to TRBD2. After removal of 7 bases from V and 1 base from J, the junction contained 21 bases not matched to a gene. The CDR3 totals 20 residues. Germline CDR1 is LNHDA and CDR2 is SQIVND (reference sequence). CDR3 in amino acids: CASTQSGLAGSLRGTDTQYF. The CDR3, as DNA: TGTGCCAGTACCCAGTCTGGGCTAGCGGGAAGTCTTCGCGGCACAGATACGCAGTATTTT. Full variable domain (rest looked up from reference TRBV19 and TRBJ2-3): DGGITQSPKYLFRKEGQNVTLSCEQNLNHDAMYWYRQDPGQGLRLIYYSQIVNDFQKGDIAEGYSVSREKKESFPLTVTSAQKNPTAFYLCASTQSGLAGSLRGTDTQYFGPGTRLTVL.

The chain employs TRBV7-9 and TRBJ2-1; no reliable D call. Trimming took 5 bases from V and 5 from J, leaving 4 bases between them. CDR1 is SEHNR, CDR2 FQNEAQ, per germline (reference sequence). This CDR3 has 11 amino acids. DNA of the CDR3: TGTGCCAGCAGCCGTGACAATGAGCAGTTCTTC. Residues: CASSRDNEQFF.

The CDR3 coding sequence is TGTGCCAGCAGCTTCCGGGCGGGAGGATACGAGCAGTACTTC. Translation: CASSFRAGGYEQYF. The rearrangement links TRBV7-2 to TRBJ2-7; 8 bases fit TRBD2. The V gene's germline CDR1 is SGHTA and CDR2 FQGNSA. CDR3 size: 14 residues. J gave up 4 bases and V 3 bases, and 5 bases lay outside the gene matches.

This clone was counted a single time. The chain's CDR3 is CASSEGRAQPQHF. For the CDR3, the DNA is TGTGCCAGCAGTGAAGGCAGGGCTCAGCCCCAGCATTTT. The chain recombines TRBV2 with TRBJ1-5; the D gene is possibly TRBD1 (5 bases). With 1 base removed from V and 6 bases from J, the gap between germline ends came to 7 bases. The germline gives CDR1 SNHLY, CDR2 FYNNEI. The CDR3 is 13 amino acids.

This clone occurred a few times. This chain joins TRBV2 and TRBJ1-1, with a weak D call TRBD1 (5 bases). The V gene's germline CDR1 is SNHLY and CDR2 FYNNEI. The length of the CDR3 is 11 residues. The V end was cut by 6 bases, the J end by 8 bases, with 10 bases between. The CDR3 region has the DNA TGTGCCAGCAGAGGGGAGGGGGAAGCTTTCTTT. Amino acids: CASRGEGEAFF. The whole variable domain, filled in from reference TRBV2 and TRBJ1-1, reads EPEVTQTPSHQVTQMGQEVILRCVPISNHLYFYWYRQILGQKVEFLVSFYNNEISEKSEIFDDQFSVERPDGSNFTLKIRSTKLEDSAMYFCASRGEGEAFFGQGTRLTVV.

This chain uses TRBV28 with TRBJ2-1; D gene unclear. The CDR3 has 15 residues. From germline, CDR1 is MDHEN and CDR2 SYDVKM. With 5 bases removed from V and 1 base from J, the gap between germline ends came to 12 bases. CDR3 DNA sequence: TGTGCCAGCAGTCCCACCCTTAGATCCTACAATGAGCAGTTCTTC. Translated: CASSPTLRSYNEQFF.

This clone showed up just a few times. The genes are TRBV28 and TRBJ2-1; 9 bases fit TRBD2. CDR1 and CDR2 (germline): MDHEN, SYDVKM. CDR3 length: 21 amino acids. With 2 bases clipped from V and 10 bases from J, the junction kept 27 bases outside the gene matches. The DNA for the CDR3 is TGTGCCAGCAGTTTAGGCGAGGTAGACAATCATAGCGGGAGTCTCTCTCGGGAGCAGTTCTTC. It translates to CASSLGEVDNHSGSLSREQFF. Full variable domain (remainder filled in from reference TRBV28 and TRBJ2-1): DVKVTQSSRYLVKRTGEKVFLECVQDMDHENMFWYRQDPGLGLRLIYFSYDVKMKEKGDIPEGYSVSREKKERFSLILESASTNQTSMYLCASSLGEVDNHSGSLSREQFFGPGTRLTVL.

This chain uses TRBV5-1 with TRBJ2-2; 9 bases map to TRBD1. The CDR3 is 16 amino acids. Germline loops: CDR1 SGHRS, CDR2 YFSETQ. J gave up 8 bases and V 4 bases, and 12 bases lay outside the gene matches. The CDR3 region has the DNA TGCGCCAGCAGCCAACTGACAGGGGGGAGATTAGGGGAGCTGTTTTTT. Translating gives CASSQLTGGRLGELFF.

The chain recombines TRBV9 with TRBJ2-7, with TRBD1 matching 9 bases. The germline V gene has CDR1 SGDLS and CDR2 YYNGEE. The CDR3 is made up of 16 amino acids. The V gene end was trimmed by 3 bases and the J gene end by 4 bases; junction bases not matched to a gene: 11. The CDR3 region is CASSAIPGQGLYEQYF. The DNA of the CDR3 is TGTGCCAGCAGCGCGATTCCGGGACAGGGATTATACGAGCAGTACTTC.

The V and J genes are TRBV9 and TRBJ1-1; D is ambiguous. Germline V gene data show CDR1 as SGDLS and CDR2 as YYNGEE. This CDR3 contains 15 residues. The V end lost 3 bases, the J end lost 0 bases, and 12 bases lay between the germline ends. CDR3 region: CASSDSDYLNTEAFF. Here the CDR3 DNA reads TGTGCCAGCAGCGACAGCGACTACCTGAACACTGAAGCTTTCTTT.

Only one count was recorded for this clone. The gene calls are TRBV30 and TRBJ1-2; unclear D gene. Trimming took off 3 bases at V and 8 bases at J, with 19 bases between the two ends. The germline CDR1 and CDR2 sequences are GTSNPN and SVGIG (reference sequence). The CDR3 spans 14 residues. CDR3 amino acids: CAWSLFPSTGGYTF. The CDR3 DNA sequence: TGTGCCTGGAGCCTTTTTCCCTCTACGGGAGGCTACACCTTC.

The chain employs TRBV13 and TRBJ1-2; tentative D call: TRBD1 (6 bases). In germline, CDR1 is PRHDT, CDR2 FYEKMQ (reference sequence). Trimming removed 1 base at V and 1 base at J, with 13 bases between. The CDR3 runs to 16 residues. The CDR3 DNA reads TGTGCCAGCAGCTTAGCGACACAGGGTTTTAACTATGGCTACACCTTC. Its translation: CASSLATQGFNYGYTF.

V and J are TRBV7-2 and TRBJ2-5; D is perhaps TRBD2 (6 bases). The V end lost 5 bases, the J end lost 1 base, and 11 bases lay between the germline ends. This CDR3 is 14 amino acids long. Per germline, CDR1 SGHTA and CDR2 FQGNSA. CDR3 in DNA: TGTGCCAGCAGCCGCGGGACCCTCCAAGAGACCCAGTACTTC. Translating it yields CASSRGTLQETQYF.

The rearrangement uses TRBV11-2 and TRBJ1-3; D remains unclear. With 0 bases removed from V and 1 base from J, the gap between germline ends came to 7 bases. The V gene's germline CDR1 is SGHAT and CDR2 FQNNGV. This CDR3 is built from 15 residues. The CDR3: CASSLDFGSGNTIYF. The CDR3 nucleotides read TGTGCCAGCAGCTTAGATTTCGGGTCTGGAAACACCATATATTTT.

V is TRBV6-1 and J is TRBJ2-3; 7 nucleotides match TRBD1. V shed 4 bases, J shed 7 bases, and the junction held 14 bases outside the gene matches. From germline, CDR1 is MNHNS and CDR2 SASEGT. This CDR3 has 16 amino acids. CDR3 amino acids: CASSGEGASRGNTQYF. The CDR3 DNA sequence: TGTGCCAGCAGTGGAGAGGGGGCTAGCAGGGGGAATACGCAGTATTTT.

This chain joins TRBV4-1 and TRBJ2-7, with 8 positions matching TRBD1. Germline V CDR1 and CDR2: MGHRA, YSYEKL. The J segment lost 3 bases and the V segment lost 1 base, leaving 5 bases of the junction unmatched. The CDR3 spans 15 residues. The CDR3 DNA sequence: TGCGCCAGCAGCCAAGTCGGGACAGGCAACTACGAGCAGTACTTC. Encoded protein: CASSQVGTGNYEQYF.

The rearrangement uses TRBV9 and TRBJ2-1, with 11 bases fitting TRBD2. V shed 7 bases, J shed 0 bases, and the junction held 6 bases outside the gene matches. The germline V gene has CDR1 SGDLS and CDR2 YYNGEE. The CDR3 is made up of 16 amino acids. CDR3 residues: CASHPTSGSSYNEQFF. The CDR3 bases are TGTGCCAGCCACCCAACTAGCGGGAGCTCCTACAATGAGCAGTTCTTC. Full variable domain (outside the CDR3, taken from reference TRBV9 and TRBJ2-1): DSGVTQTPKHLITATGQRVTLRCSPRSGDLSVYWYQQSLDQGLQFLIQYYNGEERAKGNILERFSAQQFPDLHSELNLSSLELGDSALYFCASHPTSGSSYNEQFFGPGTRLTVL.